What follows are 5 T cell receptor beta chains derived from one specimen sequenced in a study of T cells after yellow fever vaccination (dated by TCRdb to about 2019). Sample treatment or condition, as interpreted from the label and publication: live attenuated yellow fever vaccine strain. Receptor libraries were prepared by 5' RACE. TCRdb records Illumina HiSeq 2500 as the sequencer. Through fastp at Q25 and MiXCR, TCRdb rebuilt clones from the public reads, retaining in-frame beta chains. All rows with the same CDR3 protein become a single entry with the most common DNA and genes. In this sample the table shows under 250,000 distinct CDR3 sequences, 6% to 7.5% of which occur a single time. Roughly 0.9% of the sample is held by the ten biggest clonotypes. Sequences were derived from CD4+ T cells sorted from PBMCs, sampled 15 days after the yellow fever booster vaccination. All receptors derive from a man between 25 and 39 years old who received the YFV17D yellow fever vaccine.

V and J are TRBV7-4 and TRBJ2-1; 12 bases agree with TRBD2. Per germline, CDR1 SGHVT and CDR2 SQSDAQ. The junction had 5 bases not matched to a gene; V was cut back by 5 bases and J by 0 bases. This CDR3 spans 17 amino acids. The DNA for the CDR3 is TGTGCCAGCAGCCAAGGGACTAGCGGGTCCTCCTACAATGAGCAGTTCTTC. Encoded protein: CASSQGTSGSSYNEQFF.

This clonotype was observed a few times. The V and J genes are TRBV20-1 and TRBJ2-1; 9 bases are shared with TRBD2. With V trimmed by 3 bases and J by 8 bases, 5 bases remained unmatched. This CDR3 is built from 13 residues. Germline CDR1 DFQATT, CDR2 SNEGSKA (reference sequence). The CDR3 loop is CSARGGLAYEQFF. CDR3 in DNA: TGCAGTGCTAGGGGCGGACTAGCGTATGAGCAGTTCTTC.

This clonotype has only a few counts. This chain connects TRBV3-1 to TRBJ1-1; D perhaps matches TRBD1 (5 bases). V was trimmed by 3 bases and J by 5 bases, leaving 10 bases between them. The CDR3 is made up of 13 amino acids. The germline gives CDR1 LGHDT, CDR2 YNNKEL (reference sequence). CDR3 nucleotides: TGTGCCAGCAGCCATGGGGCTAGGACTGAAGCTTTCTTT. Its protein product is CASSHGARTEAFF.

Comment on this clonotype: A clone one base away is much larger, so this may be a read error. The chain has TRBV12-3 or TRBV12-4 and TRBJ2-5; a weak D match, TRBD1 (6 bases). V was trimmed by 10 bases and J by 2 bases, leaving 14 bases between them. The CDR3 totals 13 residues. CDR3 sequence (DNA): TGTGCCACCACCCGGACAGCACAAGAGACCCAGTACTTC. Amino acid sequence: CATTRTAQETQYF.

This clonotype came up a few times. The gene calls are TRBV20-1 and TRBJ2-5, with D possibly TRBD2 on 6 matching bases. V was pared by 0 bases and J by 5 bases, with 19 bases between. Germline assignment: CDR1 DFQATT and CDR2 SNEGSKA (reference sequence). There are 16 residues in the CDR3. CDR3 DNA sequence: TGCAGTGCTAGAGACTACCTGGGCGGGACGGGGGAGACCCAGTACTTC. Encoded protein: CSARDYLGGTGETQYF.